The next 8 T cell receptor beta chains were all read from a single sample in a study of cytomegalovirus exposure and HLA in healthy donors. Sequencing was performed with immunoSEQ multiplex PCR; in TCRdb, only in-frame clones are kept and a portion is missing. Of 170,000 or so clones in the sample, around 81% were seen once. Material for sequencing was PBMCs. The receptor set was obtained from a woman younger than 30 in good health and CMV-seropositive.

This CDR3 is CASSGNRGRANYGYTF. For the CDR3, the DNA is TGTGCCAGCAGCGGGAACAGGGGCCGAGCTAACTATGGCTACACCTTC. This chain joins TRBV9 and TRBJ1-2; TRBD1 matches at 7 bases. Germline assignment: CDR1 SGDLS and CDR2 YYNGEE. V lost 3 bases, J lost 0 bases, and 8 bases stayed unmatched. This CDR3 region has 16 residues. Full variable domain (missing parts from reference TRBV9 and TRBJ1-2): DSGVTQTPKHLITATGQRVTLRCSPRSGDLSVYWYQQSLDQGLQFLIQYYNGEERAKGNILERFSAQQFPDLHSELNLSSLELGDSALYFCASSGNRGRANYGYTFGSGTRLTVV.

V gene TRBV19 combines with J gene TRBJ2-5, with TRBD1 matching 7 bases. CDR1 is LNHDA, CDR2 SQIVND, per germline (reference sequence). This CDR3 has 14 residues. Trimming cost V 4 bases and J 3 bases; bases outside gene matches: 5. The CDR3, as DNA: TGTGCCAGTAGTACCGGGACAGATGAAGAGACCCAGTACTTC. Residues: CASSTGTDEETQYF.

The rearrangement joins TRBV7-6 to TRBJ1-2, with 8 bases lining up with TRBD1. CDR3 length: 15 amino acids. V lost 2 bases to trimming and J lost 3 bases; unmatched junction nucleotides: 5. In germline, CDR1 is SGHVS, CDR2 FNYEAQ. DNA of the CDR3: TGTGCCAGCAGCTTAATCGCGACAGGGGACTATGGCTACACCTTC. Translating gives CASSLIATGDYGYTF.

The chain links TRBV4-3 to TRBJ2-3; the match to TRBD2 covers 8 bases. The trim removed 1 base at V and 1 base at J, leaving 1 base unmatched. The CDR3 loop spans 15 amino acids. The germline CDR1 and CDR2 sequences are LGHNA and YSLEER. CDR3 amino acids: CASSQARGGTDTQYF. The CDR3 bases are TGCGCCAGCAGCCAAGCGCGGGGGGGCACAGATACGCAGTATTTT.

The chain links TRBV7-3 to TRBJ2-5, with a weak D call TRBD2 (6 bases). Trimming left V 1 base short and J 5 bases short, with 11 bases between. The CDR3 length is 14 residues. CDR1 is SGHTA, CDR2 FQGTGA, per germline. The CDR3 coding sequence is TGTGCCAGCAGCTTAATGGCTGGAGGGGAGACCCAGTACTTC. This encodes CASSLMAGGETQYF. Full variable domain (remainder filled in from reference TRBV7-3 and TRBJ2-5): GAGVSQTPSNKVTEKGKYVELRCDPISGHTALYWYRQSLGQGPEFLIYFQGTGAADDSGLPNDRFFAVRPEGSVSTLKIQRTERGDSAVYLCASSLMAGGETQYFGPGTRLLVL.

J is TRBJ1-2 and V is TRBV4-1; perhaps TRBD1 as D (5 bases). Trimming removed 3 bases at V and 8 bases at J, with 16 bases between. This CDR3 has 14 residues. Germline CDR1 and CDR2: MGHRA and YSYEKL. The CDR3 DNA reads as TGCGCCAGCAGCCACGGACAAAAAACGAGGGGCTACACCTTC. Encoded protein: CASSHGQKTRGYTF.

The V and J genes are TRBV18 and TRBJ1-2; 10 bases match TRBD1. The CDR3 loop spans 16 amino acids. V trimming: 6 bases; J trimming: 8 bases; junction bases outside the gene matches: 15. The germline CDR1 and CDR2 sequences are KGHSH and LQKENI. The CDR3 here is CASSLVPGQGLEGYTF. The CDR3, as DNA: TGTGCCAGCTCTCTTGTCCCGGGACAGGGGCTTGAGGGCTACACCTTC. The entire variable domain, with the rest obtained from reference TRBV18 and TRBJ1-2, is as follows: NAGVMQNPRHLVRRRGQEARLRCSPMKGHSHVYWYRQLPEEGLKFMVYLQKENIIDESGMPKERFSAEFPKEGPSILRIQQVVRGDSAAYFCASSLVPGQGLEGYTFGSGTRLTVV.

The chain has TRBV4-3 and TRBJ2-2; D is perhaps TRBD2 (6 bases). Trimming pared 3 bases from V and 5 bases from J, leaving 10 bases between. CDR3 length equals 14 residues. Germline V gene data show CDR1 as LGHNA and CDR2 as YSLEER. The CDR3 spells CASSQVGGTGELFF. In DNA, the CDR3 is TGCGCCAGCAGCCAGGTCGGGGGAACCGGGGAGCTGTTTTTT.